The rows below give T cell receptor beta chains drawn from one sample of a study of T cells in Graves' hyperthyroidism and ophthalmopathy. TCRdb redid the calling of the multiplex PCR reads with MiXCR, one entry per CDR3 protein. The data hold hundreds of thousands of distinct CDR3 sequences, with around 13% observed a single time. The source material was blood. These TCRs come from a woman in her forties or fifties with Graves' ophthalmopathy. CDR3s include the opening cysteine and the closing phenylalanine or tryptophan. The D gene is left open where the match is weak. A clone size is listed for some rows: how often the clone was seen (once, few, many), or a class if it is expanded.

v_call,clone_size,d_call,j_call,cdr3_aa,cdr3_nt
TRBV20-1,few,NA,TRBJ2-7,CSARGIPHEQYF,TGCAGTGCTAGAGGAATTCCCCACGAGCAGTACTTC
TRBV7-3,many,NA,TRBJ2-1,CASSLTGGNEQFF,TGTGCCAGCAGCTTAACAGGGGGGAATGAGCAGTTCTTC
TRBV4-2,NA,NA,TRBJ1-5,CASSPTWTSGFSTDTQHF,TGTGCCAGCAGCCCAACCTGGACTAGCGGATTTAGCACAGATACGCAGCATTTT
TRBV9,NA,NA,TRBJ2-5,CASSATTGYQETQYF,TGTGCCAGCAGCGCGACTACAGGCTACCAAGAGACCCAGTACTTC
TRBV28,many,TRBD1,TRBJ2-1,CASSGTGSYNEQFF,TGTGCCAGCAGTGGGACAGGGTCCTACAATGAGCAGTTCTTC
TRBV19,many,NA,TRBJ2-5,CASSMGRGYQETQYF,TGTGCCAGTAGTATGGGCAGGGGCTACCAAGAGACCCAGTACTTC
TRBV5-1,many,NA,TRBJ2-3,CASSGASTSTDTQYF,TGCGCCAGCAGCGGGGCCAGTACTAGCACAGATACGCAGTATTTT
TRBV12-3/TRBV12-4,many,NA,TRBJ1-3,CASRTGSPGNTIYF,TGTGCCAGCAGAACAGGGAGTCCAGGAAACACCATATATTTT
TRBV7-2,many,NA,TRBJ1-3,CASSLGLQKYTIYF,TGTGCCAGCAGCTTGGGTCTCCAAAAATACACCATATATTTT
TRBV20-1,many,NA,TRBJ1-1,CSARDLETTNTEAFF,TGCAGTGCTAGAGATCTTGAAACAACCAACACTGAAGCTTTCTTT
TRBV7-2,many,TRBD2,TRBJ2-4,CASSPRTSGGKNIQYF,TGTGCCAGCAGCCCCCGGACTAGCGGGGGCAAAAACATTCAGTACTTC
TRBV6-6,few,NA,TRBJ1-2,CASSYLMKDGYTF,TGTGCCAGCAGTTACTTGATGAAGGATGGCTACACCTTC
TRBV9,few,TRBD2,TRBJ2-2,CASSVSSGRSGELFF,TGTGCCAGCAGCGTGTCTAGCGGGAGATCCGGGGAGCTGTTTTTT
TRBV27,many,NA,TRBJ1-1,CASSFGVQGGTEAFF,TGTGCCAGCAGTTTTGGGGTACAGGGTGGGACTGAAGCTTTCTTT
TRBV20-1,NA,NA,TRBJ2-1,CSASPEALGGNEQFF,TGCAGTGCTAGTCCTGAGGCGCTGGGGGGCAATGAGCAGTTCTTC
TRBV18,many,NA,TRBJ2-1,CASSPGRYNEQFF,TGTGCCAGCAGCCCAGGACGTTACAATGAGCAGTTCTTC
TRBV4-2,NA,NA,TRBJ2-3,CASSQARPDTQYF,TGTGCCAGCAGCCAAGCCCGGCCAGATACGCAGTATTTT
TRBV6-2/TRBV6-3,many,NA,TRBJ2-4,CASSYLAGDKNIQYF,TGTGCCAGCAGTTACCTGGCAGGAGATAAAAACATTCAGTACTTC
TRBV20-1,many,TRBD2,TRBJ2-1,CSARTSGRFLQEQFF,TGCAGTGCAAGGACTAGCGGGAGATTTCTTCAAGAGCAGTTCTTC
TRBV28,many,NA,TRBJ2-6,CASSLSKEGAGGANVLTF,TGTGCCAGCAGTTTAAGCAAGGAGGGGGCGGGAGGGGCCAACGTCCTGACTTTC
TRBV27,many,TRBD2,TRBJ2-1,CASSESSGRAWNEQFF,TGTGCCAGCAGTGAATCTAGCGGGAGGGCCTGGAATGAGCAGTTCTTC
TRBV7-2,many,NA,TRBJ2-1,CASSFLQYNEQFF,TGTGCCAGCAGCTTTCTTCAATACAATGAGCAGTTCTTC
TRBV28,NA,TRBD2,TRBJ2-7,CASRTSGGTYEQCF,TGTGCCAGCAGAACTAGCGGAGGCACCTACGAGCAGTGCTTC
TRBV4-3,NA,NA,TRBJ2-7,CASSQVRGGSYEQYF,TGCGCCAGCAGCCAAGTGCGTGGGGGCAGCTACGAGCAGTACTTC
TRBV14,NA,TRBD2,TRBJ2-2,CASSQQLAGTGELFF,TGTGCCAGCAGTCAACAACTAGCGGGCACCGGGGAGCTGTTTTTT